The next 22 T cell receptor beta chains were all read from a single sample in a study of T cells expressing NK-cell markers. One entry per CDR3 protein, without DNA, is what TCRdb gives after re-calling the 5' RACE reads. This listing includes roughly 450,000 distinct CDR3 sequences. The sample was blood T cells: a sorted CD56 or NKG2C T cell subset, CD4+ or CD8+ T cells, or bulk PBMC T cells (not recorded which). These receptors came from a woman between 50 and 59 years old in good health.

The chain joins TRBV4-2 to TRBJ2-1; TCRdb outputs TRBD2, but without DNA this stays unchecked. The CDR3 has 16 residues. CDR1 is LGHNA and CDR2 is YNFKEQ in the germline V gene. The chain's CDR3 is CASSPSVGGRDNEQFF.

The CDR3 is CASSPGHQNTIYF. This chain links TRBV12-3 or TRBV12-4 with TRBJ1-3; the TRBD1 assignment by TCRdb is unverifiable without DNA. The CDR3 runs 13 residues.

The rearrangement joins TRBV12-3 or TRBV12-4 to TRBJ2-5. This CDR3 is built from 14 residues. The CDR3 loop is CASSLVVTIETQYF.

The chain employs TRBV6-5 and TRBJ2-2; TCRdb calls TRBD2, which cannot be checked without DNA. The CDR3 loop spans 15 amino acids. CDR1 and CDR2 (germline): MNHEY, SVGAGI. CDR3 region: CASRLLLAGTGELFF.

The chain uses TRBV14 and TRBJ2-5; TCRdb indicates TRBD1, and absent DNA this call remains unverified. Germline V gives CDR1 SGHDN, CDR2 FVKESK. The CDR3 is 15 amino acids. This CDR3 reads CASSQEGRGQETQYF. The entire variable domain, with the rest obtained from reference TRBV14 and TRBJ2-5, is as follows: EAGVTQFPSHSVIEKGQTVTLRCDPISGHDNLYWYRRVMGKEIKFLLHFVKESKQDESGMPNNRFLAERTGGTYSTLKVQPAELEDSGVYFCASSQEGRGQETQYFGPGTRLLVL.

The chain recombines TRBV30 with TRBJ2-7. CDR3 length: 11 residues. The V gene's germline CDR1 is GTSNPN and CDR2 SVGIG (reference sequence). This chain's CDR3 is CAWTGAHEQYF.

The rearrangement links TRBV20-1 to TRBJ2-1; TCRdb's D call, TRBD1, is unchecked because there is no DNA. Germline values: CDR1 DFQATT, CDR2 SNEGSKA (reference sequence). The CDR3 is 14 amino acids. CDR3 in amino acids: CSANRGISPNEQFF.

The rearrangement joins TRBV5-1 to TRBJ1-5; checking the TCRdb D call of TRBD1 is not possible without DNA. Germline V gives CDR1 SGHRS, CDR2 YFSETQ. This CDR3 comprises 15 residues. CDR3 sequence: CASSLGDRLGEPQHF.

The V call is TRBV5-1, the J call TRBJ1-1; the D call from TCRdb, TRBD1, cannot be confirmed without DNA. Per germline, CDR1 SGHRS and CDR2 YFSETQ. The length of the CDR3 is 15 residues. The CDR3 sequence is CASSPGAKVNTEAFF.

This sequence joins TRBV12-3 or TRBV12-4 and TRBJ2-1; TCRdb calls TRBD2, which cannot be checked without DNA. The CDR3 sequence is 19 residues long. CDR3 residues: CASSLDTGPSGLRLNEQFF.

The chain links TRBV10-3 to TRBJ1-5; TCRdb picks TRBD1, but there is no DNA to check that call. Germline V gene data show CDR1 as ENHRY and CDR2 as SYGVKD. This CDR3 region has 16 residues. The CDR3: CAISESSGLDNQPQHF.

The chain is built from TRBV10-3 and TRBJ2-5; the D call from TCRdb, TRBD1, cannot be confirmed without DNA. CDR1 is ENHRY and CDR2 is SYGVKD in the germline V gene. CDR3 length: 19 residues. The CDR3 reads CAISESTGAATGGGETQYF.

The chain joins TRBV7-9 to TRBJ1-1; there is no DNA to check the TCRdb D call of TRBD1. The CDR3 spans 15 residues. The V gene's germline CDR1 is SEHNR and CDR2 FQNEAQ (reference sequence). The CDR3 here is CASSPDRARNTEAFF.

The gene calls are TRBV11-2 and TRBJ2-5. Germline V gives CDR1 SGHAT, CDR2 FQNNGV. This CDR3 comprises 15 residues. The chain's CDR3 is CASSFRLAVGETQYF.

The chain combines TRBV29-1 with TRBJ2-6; TCRdb's D gene call, TRBD1, goes unchecked for lack of DNA. This CDR3 contains 17 residues. Germline V gives CDR1 SQVTM, CDR2 ANQGSEA. The CDR3 sequence is CSDALPGQGAGANVLTF.

The rearrangement links TRBV5-1 to TRBJ2-3. This CDR3 has 15 amino acids. Germline loops: CDR1 SGHRS, CDR2 YFSETQ. CDR3 amino acids: CASSVGSWGTDTQYF.

The genes are TRBV5-1 and TRBJ1-1; TCRdb selects TRBD1, and the lack of DNA leaves this call unchecked. CDR3 length: 14 amino acids. From germline, CDR1 is SGHRS and CDR2 YFSETQ. Here the CDR3 reads CASSARRGVTEAFF.

The J gene is TRBJ2-3, the V gene TRBV10-1; TCRdb selects TRBD2, and the lack of DNA leaves this call unchecked. CDR3 length equals 16 residues. CDR1 WNHNN and CDR2 SYGVQD come from the germline V gene (reference sequence). The CDR3 reads CASAPLAGEGTDTQYF.

The V and J genes are TRBV4-1 and TRBJ2-2; with no DNA, the TCRdb D assignment of TRBD1 cannot be verified. Germline assignment: CDR1 MGHRA and CDR2 YSYEKL. This CDR3 is 16 amino acids long. CDR3 protein: CATGFGRGANTGELFF.

The chain has TRBV20-1 and TRBJ2-7; without DNA, the TCRdb call of TRBD2 cannot be checked. The germline V gene encodes CDR1 DFQATT and CDR2 SNEGSKA (reference sequence). The CDR3 runs 14 residues. CDR3 loop: CSAPNWRGGNEQYF.

V is TRBV10-3 and J is TRBJ2-7; the TCRdb D gene call, TRBD2, has no DNA to confirm it. This CDR3 contains 13 residues. CDR1 ENHRY and CDR2 SYGVKD come from the germline V gene. Here the CDR3 reads CAIRRGEIYEQYF.

This chain connects TRBV24-1 to TRBJ2-3; checking the TCRdb D call of TRBD2 is not possible without DNA. This CDR3 comprises 14 residues. Germline V lookup: CDR1 KGHDR, CDR2 SFDVKD. The chain's CDR3 is CATSDSSVTDTQYF.